Described below is a single T cell receptor beta chain sequence and its context. This sample was taken from a study of blood T cell repertoires in COVID-19. Overall study context: PBMCs, B-cell-depleted T cells, or T cells were the source of the cDNA or gDNA that made up the material.

Original analysis: Counts of nucleated cells, estimated from reference gene primer amplification, were obtained. Repertoires were generated with immunoSEQ multiplex PCR, while TCRdb's copy carries only in-frame clones and drops some. That table furnishes V, J and clone size, whereas the DNA furnished D and trimming. The sample contains 15,000 to 20,000 clones, approximately 93% of which appear only once. Sequencing input: peripheral blood. This TCR derives from a human donor in a cohort sampled during active COVID-19.

The DNA of the CDR3 is TGTGCCTCACGGACAGCCTTTAATTCACCCCTCCACTTT. This codes for CASRTAFNSPLHF. The V and J genes are TRBV19 and TRBJ1-6; possibly TRBD1 for D (6 bases). Germline values: CDR1 LNHDA, CDR2 SQIVND (reference sequence). CDR3 length equals 13 residues. Trimming removed 11 bases at V and 6 bases at J, with 14 bases between.